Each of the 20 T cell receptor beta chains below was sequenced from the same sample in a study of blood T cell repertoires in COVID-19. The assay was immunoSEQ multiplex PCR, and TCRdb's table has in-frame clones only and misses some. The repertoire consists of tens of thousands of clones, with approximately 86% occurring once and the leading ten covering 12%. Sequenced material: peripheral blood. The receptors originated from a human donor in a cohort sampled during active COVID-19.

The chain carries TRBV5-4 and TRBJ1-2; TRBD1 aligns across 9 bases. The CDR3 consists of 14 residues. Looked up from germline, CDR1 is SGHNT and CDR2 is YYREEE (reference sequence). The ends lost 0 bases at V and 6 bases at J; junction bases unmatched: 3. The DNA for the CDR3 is TGTGCCAGCAGCTTGGGGACAGGGGTAGATGGCTACACCTTC. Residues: CASSLGTGVDGYTF.

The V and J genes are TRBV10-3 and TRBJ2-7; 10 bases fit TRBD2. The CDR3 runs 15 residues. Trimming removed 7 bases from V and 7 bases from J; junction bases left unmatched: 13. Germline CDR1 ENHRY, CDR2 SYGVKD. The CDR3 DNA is TGTGCCATCAAGAGGGAACTAGCGGGACCCTGGGAGCAGTACTTC. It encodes CAIKRELAGPWEQYF.

As DNA, the CDR3 is TGTGCCAGCGGCCAGGACAGCCACCATCGATCCTACGAGCAGTACTTC. Translating it yields CASGQDSHHRSYEQYF. This chain connects TRBV6-2 or TRBV6-3 to TRBJ2-7; D perhaps matches TRBD1 (6 bases). Germline V gives CDR1 MNHEY, CDR2 SVGEGT. The CDR3 covers 16 residues. With 8 bases removed from V and 1 base from J, the gap between germline ends came to 21 bases.

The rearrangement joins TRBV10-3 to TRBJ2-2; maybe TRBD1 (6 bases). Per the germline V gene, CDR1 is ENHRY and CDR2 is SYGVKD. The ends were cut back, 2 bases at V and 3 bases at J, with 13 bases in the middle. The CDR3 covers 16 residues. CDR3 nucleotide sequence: TGTGCCATCAGTGAGGCTGGACAGACCCACACCGGGGAGCTGTTTTTT. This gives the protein CAISEAGQTHTGELFF.

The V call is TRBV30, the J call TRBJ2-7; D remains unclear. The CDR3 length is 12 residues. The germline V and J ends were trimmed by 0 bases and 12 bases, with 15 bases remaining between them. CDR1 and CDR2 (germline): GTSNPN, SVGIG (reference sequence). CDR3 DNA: TGTGCCTGGAGTGTACGAACAGATGGGCGGTACTTC. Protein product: CAWSVRTDGRYF.

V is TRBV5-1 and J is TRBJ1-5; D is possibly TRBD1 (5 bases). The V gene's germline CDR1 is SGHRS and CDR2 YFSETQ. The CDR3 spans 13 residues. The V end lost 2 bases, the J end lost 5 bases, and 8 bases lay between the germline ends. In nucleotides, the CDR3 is TGCGCCAGCAGCTTTGGAGGGGATCAGCCCCAGCATTTT. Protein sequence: CASSFGGDQPQHF.

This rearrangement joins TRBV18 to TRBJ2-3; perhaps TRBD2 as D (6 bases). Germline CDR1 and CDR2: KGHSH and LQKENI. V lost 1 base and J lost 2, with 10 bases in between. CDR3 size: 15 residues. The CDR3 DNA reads TGTGCCAGCTCACCACGGGAACTAGCCACAGATACGCAGTATTTT. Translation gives CASSPRELATDTQYF.

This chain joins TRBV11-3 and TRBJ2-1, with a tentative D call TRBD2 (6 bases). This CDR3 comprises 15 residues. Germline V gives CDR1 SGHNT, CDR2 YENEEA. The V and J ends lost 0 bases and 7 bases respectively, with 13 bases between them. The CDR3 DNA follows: TGTGCCAGCAGCTTAGAAGCAGGTGGGAGGAATGAGCAGTTCTTC. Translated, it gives CASSLEAGGRNEQFF.

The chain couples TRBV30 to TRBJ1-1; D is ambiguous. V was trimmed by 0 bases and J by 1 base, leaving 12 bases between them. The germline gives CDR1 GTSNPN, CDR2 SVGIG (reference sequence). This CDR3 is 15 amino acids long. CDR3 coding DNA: TGTGCCTGGAGTGTACGGCGGGAGGGGAACACTGAAGCTTTCTTT. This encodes CAWSVRREGNTEAFF.

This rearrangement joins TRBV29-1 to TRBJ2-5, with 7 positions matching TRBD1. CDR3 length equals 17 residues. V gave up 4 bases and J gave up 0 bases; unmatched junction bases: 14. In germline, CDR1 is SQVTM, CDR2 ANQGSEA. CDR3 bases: TGCAGCGTTGTTATTTGGACAGGCCGCCGGTACCAAGAGACCCAGTACTTC. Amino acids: CSVVIWTGRRYQETQYF.

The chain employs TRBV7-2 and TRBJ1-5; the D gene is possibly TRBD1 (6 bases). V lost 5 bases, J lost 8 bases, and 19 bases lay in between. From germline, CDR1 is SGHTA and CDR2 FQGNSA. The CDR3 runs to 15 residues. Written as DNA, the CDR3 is TGTGCCAGCAGCCCAGGACAGTCCCTCAAAGAGCCCCAGCATTTT. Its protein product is CASSPGQSLKEPQHF. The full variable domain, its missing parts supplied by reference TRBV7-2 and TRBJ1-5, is GAGVSQSPSNKVTEKGKDVELRCDPISGHTALYWYRQSLGQGLEFLIYFQGNSAPDKSGLPSDRFSAERTGGSVSTLTIQRTQQEDSAVYLCASSPGQSLKEPQHFGDGTRLSIL.

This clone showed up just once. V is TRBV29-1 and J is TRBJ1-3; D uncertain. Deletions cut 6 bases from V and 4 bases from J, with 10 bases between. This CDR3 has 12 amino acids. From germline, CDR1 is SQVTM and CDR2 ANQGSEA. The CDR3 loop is CSVGSEGNTIYF. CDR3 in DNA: TGCAGCGTGGGGAGTGAAGGAAACACCATATATTTT.

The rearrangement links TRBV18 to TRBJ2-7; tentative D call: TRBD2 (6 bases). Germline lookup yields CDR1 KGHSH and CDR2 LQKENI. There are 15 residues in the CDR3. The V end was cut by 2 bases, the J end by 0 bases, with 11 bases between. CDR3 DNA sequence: TGTGCCAGCTCACCAGGGGCGGGGAGCTCCTACGAGCAGTACTTC. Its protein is CASSPGAGSSYEQYF.

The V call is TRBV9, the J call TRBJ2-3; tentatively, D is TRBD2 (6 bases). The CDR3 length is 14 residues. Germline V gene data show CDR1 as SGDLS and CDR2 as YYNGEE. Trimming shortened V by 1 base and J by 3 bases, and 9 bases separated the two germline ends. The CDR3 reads CASSVLGGTDTQYF. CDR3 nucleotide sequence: TGTGCCAGCAGCGTATTGGGGGGTACAGATACGCAGTATTTT.

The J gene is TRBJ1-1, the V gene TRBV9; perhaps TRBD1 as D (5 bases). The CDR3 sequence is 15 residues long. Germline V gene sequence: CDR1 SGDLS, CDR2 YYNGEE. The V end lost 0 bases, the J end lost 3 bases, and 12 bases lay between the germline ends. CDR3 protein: CASSVGDSGDTEAFF. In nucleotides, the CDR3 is TGTGCCAGCAGCGTAGGAGACTCGGGGGACACTGAAGCTTTCTTT.

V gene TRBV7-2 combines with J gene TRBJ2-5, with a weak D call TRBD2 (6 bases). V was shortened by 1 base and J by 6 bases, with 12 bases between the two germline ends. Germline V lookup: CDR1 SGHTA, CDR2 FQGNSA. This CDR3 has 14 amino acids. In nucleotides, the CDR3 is TGTGCCAGCAGCTTAGTCACTAGCAGGCAGACCCAGTACTTC. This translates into CASSLVTSRQTQYF.

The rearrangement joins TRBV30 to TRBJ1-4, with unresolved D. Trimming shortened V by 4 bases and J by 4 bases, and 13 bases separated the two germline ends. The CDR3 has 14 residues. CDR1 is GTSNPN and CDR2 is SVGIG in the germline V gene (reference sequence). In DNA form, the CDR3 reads TGTGCCTGGAAAGCGGGCGTTGGTAATGAAAAACTGTTTTTT. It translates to CAWKAGVGNEKLFF.

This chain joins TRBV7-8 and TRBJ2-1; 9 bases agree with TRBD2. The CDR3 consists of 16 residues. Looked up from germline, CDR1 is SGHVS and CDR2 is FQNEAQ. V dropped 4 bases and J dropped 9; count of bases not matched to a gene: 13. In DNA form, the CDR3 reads TGTGCCAGCAGCTCCAGCCCAGCGGGAGGCCGGGGTGAGCAGTTCTTC. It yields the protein CASSSSPAGGRGEQFF.

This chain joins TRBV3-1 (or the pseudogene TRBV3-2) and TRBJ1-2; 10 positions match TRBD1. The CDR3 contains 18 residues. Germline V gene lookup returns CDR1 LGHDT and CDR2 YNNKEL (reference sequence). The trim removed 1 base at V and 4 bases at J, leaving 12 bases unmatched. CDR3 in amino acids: CASSQVPRTRDRGYGYTF. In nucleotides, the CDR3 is TGTGCCAGCAGCCAAGTCCCCAGGACTCGGGACAGGGGCTATGGCTACACCTTC.

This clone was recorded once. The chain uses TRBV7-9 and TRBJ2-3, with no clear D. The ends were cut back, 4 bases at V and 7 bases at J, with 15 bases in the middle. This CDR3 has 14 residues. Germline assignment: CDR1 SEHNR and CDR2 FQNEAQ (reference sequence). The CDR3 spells CASSSLPLLNTQYF. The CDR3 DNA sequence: TGTGCCAGCAGCTCACTCCCGCTTTTAAATACGCAGTATTTT.